A single sample is the source of the 28 T cell receptor beta chains below, sequenced in a study of regulatory and conventional T cells in RAG deficiency. Profiled with immunoSEQ multiplex PCR; TCRdb holds only in-frame clones, not every one. Among 7,000 to 9,500 clones listed, more than 90% were seen once. The sorted conventional CD4+ T cells were CD25-low and CD127-high, with genomic DNA sequenced. Sequencing used CD4+ effector T cells sorted from blood. These receptors all come from a human donor with RAG deficiency presenting as severe combined immunodeficiency.

Only one count was recorded for this clone. The genes are TRBV19 and TRBJ1-5; TRBD1 might be the D (5 bases). The CDR3 consists of 17 residues. Germline lookup yields CDR1 LNHDA and CDR2 SQIVND (reference sequence). V shed 0 bases and J shed 3 bases, with 15 bases lying between them. CDR3 protein: CASSIDQGRLYNQPQHF. The DNA for the CDR3 is TGTGCCAGTAGTATAGATCAGGGCAGGCTATACAATCAGCCCCAGCATTTT.

The chain links TRBV19 to TRBJ2-5, with D maybe TRBD2 (6 bases). V shed 3 bases and J shed 2 bases, with 16 bases lying between them. The CDR3 is made up of 16 amino acids. Germline V gene data show CDR1 as LNHDA and CDR2 as SQIVND (reference sequence). DNA for the CDR3: TGTGCCAGTAGTATTGGCGGGCAGGGAGGACAAGAGACCCAGTACTTC. Encoded protein: CASSIGGQGGQETQYF.

The J gene is TRBJ1-5, the V gene TRBV28; no firm D call. The ends were cut back, 6 bases at V and 5 bases at J, with 11 bases in the middle. This CDR3 has 13 residues. CDR1 and CDR2 (germline): MDHEN, SYDVKM. Written as DNA, the CDR3 is TGTGCCAGCAGGATTAGCATTGATCAGCCCCAGCATTTT. Translated: CASRISIDQPQHF.

The chain couples TRBV14 to TRBJ2-3, with TRBD1 identical over 7 bases. CDR1 is SGHDN and CDR2 is FVKESK in the germline V gene. V lost 0 bases and J lost 3; bases outside the gene matches: 6. The CDR3 is 16 amino acids. DNA for the CDR3: TGTGCCAGCAGCCAAGATAGAGACAGGGCGACAGATACGCAGTATTTT. This sequence encodes CASSQDRDRATDTQYF.

V is TRBV11-2 and J is TRBJ2-5; 8 positions match TRBD1. Germline V lookup: CDR1 SGHAT, CDR2 FQNNGV. The CDR3 runs to 15 residues. With V trimmed by 2 bases and J by 0 bases, 2 bases remained unmatched. CDR3 DNA sequence: TGTGCCAGCAGCTTAAGGACAGGGTACCAAGAGACCCAGTACTTC. It yields the protein CASSLRTGYQETQYF.

The V gene is TRBV11-3, the J gene TRBJ2-4, with D uncertain. CDR1 is SGHNT and CDR2 is YENEEA in the germline V gene. V lost 3 bases to trimming and J lost 6 bases, with 9 bases between them. The CDR3 is 13 amino acids. As DNA, the CDR3 is TGTGCCAGCAGCTTGGGTGTGGGAAACATTCAGTACTTC. Amino acid sequence: CASSLGVGNIQYF.

The rearrangement links TRBV7-9 to TRBJ1-2; D not resolved. Trimming stripped 6 bases from V and 4 bases from J, with 12 bases between. The CDR3 length is 13 residues. Germline CDR1 and CDR2: SEHNR and FQNEAQ (reference sequence). The CDR3 loop is CASRPDGPYGYTF. For the CDR3, the DNA is TGTGCCAGCAGACCGGACGGCCCCTATGGCTACACCTTC.

This chain uses TRBV19 with TRBJ1-1; no reliable D call. This CDR3 is built from 12 residues. Trimming removed 6 bases at V and 8 bases at J, with 13 bases between. Germline CDR1 and CDR2: LNHDA and SQIVND (reference sequence). The DNA of the CDR3 is TGTGCCAGTAGGGAAGGTTTCAGAGAAGCTTTCTTT. Protein sequence: CASREGFREAFF.

The chain couples TRBV15 to TRBJ1-1, with 8 bases aligning to TRBD1. The CDR3 has 15 residues. V trimming: 0 bases; J trimming: 7 bases; junction bases outside the gene matches: 7. In germline, CDR1 is LNHNV, CDR2 YYDKDF (reference sequence). Here the CDR3 DNA reads TGTGCCACCAGCAGAGATCTGACAGGGGAGGGTGAAGCTTTCTTT. The encoded protein is CATSRDLTGEGEAFF.

Written as DNA, the CDR3 is TGTGCCAGCAGCGTAGGAGGTTTTGCCTACAATGAGCAGTTCTTC. This translates into CASSVGGFAYNEQFF. The V gene is TRBV9, the J gene TRBJ2-1; D is uncertain. This CDR3 spans 15 amino acids. The V gene's germline CDR1 is SGDLS and CDR2 YYNGEE. Trimming stripped 0 bases from V and 2 bases from J, with 9 bases between.

This clone was seen once. The chain joins TRBV6-1 to TRBJ1-5; D is ambiguous. The germline V and J ends were trimmed by 2 bases and 9 bases, with 2 bases remaining between them. The CDR3 is 10 residues long. The germline V gene encodes CDR1 MNHNS and CDR2 SASEGT. The DNA for the CDR3 is TGTGCCAGCAGTGAAACGCCCCAGCATTTT. Residues: CASSETPQHF.

In nucleotides, the CDR3 is TGTGCCAGCAGTTACTCACAGGGGACAGATACGCAGTATTTT. The encoded protein is CASSYSQGTDTQYF. The V gene is TRBV6-6, the J gene TRBJ2-3; TRBD1 aligns across 7 bases. The CDR3 totals 14 residues. V trimming: 0 bases; J trimming: 3 bases; junction bases outside the gene matches: 0. CDR1 is MNHNY, CDR2 SVGAGI, per germline (reference sequence).

The CDR3 bases are TGCGCCAGCAGTGAGTCGGGGAATTCACCAGATACGCAGTATTTT. Translating it yields CASSESGNSPDTQYF. The J gene is TRBJ2-3, the V gene TRBV10-1; D call uncertain. Germline V gene data show CDR1 as WNHNN and CDR2 as SYGVQD (reference sequence). The CDR3 has 15 amino acids. V lost 0 bases and J 4 bases, leaving 11 bases between the germline ends.

There are a few counts of this clone. The chain uses TRBV27 and TRBJ2-7; D is unresolved. The CDR3 has 14 amino acids. With 5 bases removed from V and 2 bases from J, the gap between germline ends came to 13 bases. CDR1 is MNHEY and CDR2 is SMNVEV in the germline V gene (reference sequence). DNA of the CDR3: TGTGCCAGCAGTCCAACAAGTTGGACCTACGAGCAGTACTTC. It codes for CASSPTSWTYEQYF.

The chain has TRBV7-2 and TRBJ2-5, with a possible D match to TRBD2 (6 bases). V lost 5 bases and J lost 5, with 15 bases in between. The CDR3 spans 14 residues. Germline-derived CDR1 and CDR2 are SGHTA and FQGNSA. CDR3 loop: CASSRWRAWETQYF. In nucleotides, the CDR3 is TGTGCCAGCAGCCGGTGGAGGGCGTGGGAGACCCAGTACTTC.

The chain is built from TRBV29-1 and TRBJ2-3; D remains unclear. This CDR3 has 13 residues. V was pared by 6 bases and J by 3 bases, with 13 bases between. Germline V gene sequence: CDR1 SQVTM, CDR2 ANQGSEA. The CDR3 bases are TGCAGCGTGATGGGGATTGTGACAGATACGCAGTATTTT. Amino acid sequence: CSVMGIVTDTQYF.

This chain uses TRBV7-2 with TRBJ2-6, with 7 positions matching TRBD1. The trim removed 4 bases at V and 4 bases at J, leaving 1 base unmatched. This CDR3 comprises 14 residues. Germline V gene lookup returns CDR1 SGHTA and CDR2 FQGNSA. The CDR3 loop reads CASSWTGGANVLTF. The CDR3 coding sequence is TGTGCCAGCAGCTGGACAGGAGGGGCCAACGTCCTGACTTTC.

A single count supports this clone. CDR3 sequence reads: CSALDYNEQFF. CDR3 in DNA: TGCAGTGCCCTCGACTACAATGAGCAGTTCTTC. This chain connects TRBV20-1 to TRBJ2-1; D gene unclear. The V gene lost 6 bases and the J gene lost 3 bases, with 6 bases spanning the gap. The germline V gene has CDR1 DFQATT and CDR2 SNEGSKA (reference sequence). The CDR3 is 11 amino acids.

This clone was observed a single time. The same CDR3 also results from other DNA sequences found in this sample. This chain uses TRBV6-5 with TRBJ2-5; TRBD1 matches at 7 bases. Unmatched junction bases numbered 3, after V lost 0 bases and J lost 5 bases. CDR1 MNHEY and CDR2 SVGAGI come from the germline V gene. The CDR3 covers 14 residues. For the CDR3, the DNA is TGTGCCAGCAGTTACTCGACAGGGCGGGAGACCCAGTACTTC. Residues: CASSYSTGRETQYF.

The chain uses TRBV5-1 and TRBJ2-7, with D maybe TRBD1 (6 bases). CDR3 size: 14 residues. V was cut by 4 bases and J by 0 bases, with 11 bases left in between. Germline values: CDR1 SGHRS, CDR2 YFSETQ. CDR3 in amino acids: CASSRTVGSYEQYF. The CDR3 DNA sequence: TGCGCCAGCAGCCGGACAGTCGGCTCCTACGAGCAGTACTTC.

J is TRBJ2-5 and V is TRBV2, with TRBD1 matching 8 bases. This CDR3 is built from 14 residues. V was clipped by 7 bases and J by 5 bases; unmatched bases: 9. Germline CDR1 SNHLY, CDR2 FYNNEI. CDR3 nucleotide sequence: TGTGCCAGCATTGCGGACAGGGCCCACGAGACCCAGTACTTC. Encoded protein: CASIADRAHETQYF.

V gene TRBV14 combines with J gene TRBJ2-3, with TRBD2 matching 7 bases. The germline V gene has CDR1 SGHDN and CDR2 FVKESK. This CDR3 spans 14 amino acids. V shed 0 bases, J shed 8 bases, and the junction held 5 bases outside the gene matches. The DNA for the CDR3 is TGTGCCAGCAGCCAAGACCCCTCGGGGGGTACGCAGTATTTT. Its protein is CASSQDPSGGTQYF.

Written as DNA, the CDR3 is TGCGCCAGCAGCTTCACAGGGGGCAGGTACGAGCAGTACTTC. Its protein is CASSFTGGRYEQYF. The chain is built from TRBV5-1 and TRBJ2-7, with 9 bases matching TRBD1. The CDR3 runs to 14 residues. Germline trimming cut 2 bases from V and 4 bases from J; bases unmatched to any gene: 4. Looked up from germline, CDR1 is SGHRS and CDR2 is YFSETQ.

The CDR3: CASSAETGYVVEQYF. Here the CDR3 DNA reads TGTGCCAGCAGTGCGGAGACAGGGTACGTAGTCGAGCAGTACTTC. The chain couples TRBV6-1 to TRBJ2-7; 7 bases align to TRBD1. CDR1 is MNHNS, CDR2 SASEGT, per germline. The CDR3 is 15 residues long. With 4 bases clipped from V and 6 bases from J, the junction kept 12 bases outside the gene matches.

The V and J genes are TRBV4-1 and TRBJ1-5; tentatively, D is TRBD1 (5 bases). Trimming removed 5 bases at V and 2 bases at J, with 10 bases between. Germline CDR1 and CDR2: MGHRA and YSYEKL. This CDR3 is built from 14 residues. The CDR3 sequence is CASSWQGGNQPQHF. Here the CDR3 DNA reads TGCGCCAGCAGCTGGCAGGGCGGCAATCAGCCCCAGCATTTT.

The V gene is TRBV19, the J gene TRBJ1-5, with D possibly TRBD1 on 5 matching bases. The CDR3 loop spans 14 amino acids. Per the germline V gene, CDR1 is LNHDA and CDR2 is SQIVND (reference sequence). V was clipped by 1 base and J by 2 bases, with 6 bases between them. CDR3 coding DNA: TGTGCCAGTAGTATAGCCAGGGGCAATCAGCCCCAGCATTTT. The encoded protein is CASSIARGNQPQHF.

The genes are TRBV7-6 and TRBJ2-2; D is ambiguous. Germline lookup yields CDR1 SGHVS and CDR2 FNYEAQ. This CDR3 spans 13 amino acids. V was shortened by 6 bases and J by 6 bases, with 11 bases between the two germline ends. This CDR3 is CASRETLSGELFF. The CDR3 DNA sequence: TGTGCCAGCAGGGAGACTTTGTCCGGGGAGCTGTTTTTT.

Here the CDR3 reads CASRLQRRETQYF. CDR3 DNA: TGTGCCAGCAGGCTACAGCGGCGGGAGACCCAGTACTTC. The chain recombines TRBV6-5 with TRBJ2-5, with D tentatively TRBD2 (5 bases). V gave up 6 bases and J gave up 5 bases, with 13 bases separating them. The CDR3 loop spans 13 amino acids. CDR1 MNHEY and CDR2 SVGAGI come from the germline V gene.